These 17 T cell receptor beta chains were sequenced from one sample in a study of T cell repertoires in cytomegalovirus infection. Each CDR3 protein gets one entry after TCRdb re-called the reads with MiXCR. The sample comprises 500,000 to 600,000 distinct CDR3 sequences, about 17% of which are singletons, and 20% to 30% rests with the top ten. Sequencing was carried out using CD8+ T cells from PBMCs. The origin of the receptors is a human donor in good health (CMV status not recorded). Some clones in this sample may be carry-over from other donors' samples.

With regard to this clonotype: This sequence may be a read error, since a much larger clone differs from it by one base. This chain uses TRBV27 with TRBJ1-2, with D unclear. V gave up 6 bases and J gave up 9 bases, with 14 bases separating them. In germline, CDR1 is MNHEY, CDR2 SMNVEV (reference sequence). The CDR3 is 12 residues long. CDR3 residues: CASRAPSGCYTF. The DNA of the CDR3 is TGTGCCAGCAGAGCACCGTCGGGGTGCTACACCTTC.

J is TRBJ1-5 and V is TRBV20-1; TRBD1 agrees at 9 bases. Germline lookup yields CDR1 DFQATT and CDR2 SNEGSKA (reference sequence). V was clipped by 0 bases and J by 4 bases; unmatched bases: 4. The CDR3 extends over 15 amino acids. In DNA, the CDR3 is TGCAGTGCTAGAGATAGGGGACAGGGTAATCAGCCCCAGCATTTT. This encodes CSARDRGQGNQPQHF.

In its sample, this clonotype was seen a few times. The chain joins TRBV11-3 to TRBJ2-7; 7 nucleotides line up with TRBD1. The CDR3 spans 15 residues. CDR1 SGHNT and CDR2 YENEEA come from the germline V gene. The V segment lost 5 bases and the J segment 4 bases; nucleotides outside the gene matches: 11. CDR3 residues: CASSRGVGGRYEQYF. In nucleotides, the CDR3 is TGTGCCAGCAGCCGAGGGGTAGGGGGCAGGTACGAGCAGTACTTC.

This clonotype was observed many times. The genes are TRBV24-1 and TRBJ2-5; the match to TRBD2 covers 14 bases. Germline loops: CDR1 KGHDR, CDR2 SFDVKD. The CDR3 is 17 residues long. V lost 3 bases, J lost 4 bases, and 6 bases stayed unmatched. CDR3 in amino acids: CATSDRGLAGVVETQYF. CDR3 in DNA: TGTGCCACCAGTGATAGGGGACTAGCGGGGGTAGTAGAGACCCAGTACTTC.

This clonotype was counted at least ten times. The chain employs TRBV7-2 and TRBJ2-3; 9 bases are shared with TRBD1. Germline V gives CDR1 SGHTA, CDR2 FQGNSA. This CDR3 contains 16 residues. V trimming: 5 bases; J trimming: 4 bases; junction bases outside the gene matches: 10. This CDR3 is CASSGGGDRVPDTQYF. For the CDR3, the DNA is TGTGCCAGCAGCGGGGGGGGGGACAGGGTGCCAGATACGCAGTATTTT.

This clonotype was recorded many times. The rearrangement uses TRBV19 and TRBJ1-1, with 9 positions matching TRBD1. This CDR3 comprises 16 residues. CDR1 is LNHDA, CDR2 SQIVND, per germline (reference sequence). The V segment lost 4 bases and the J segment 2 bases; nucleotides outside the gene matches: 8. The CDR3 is CASSTRDRVLNTEAFF. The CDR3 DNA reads TGTGCCAGTAGTACCAGGGACAGGGTCCTCAACACTGAAGCTTTCTTT.

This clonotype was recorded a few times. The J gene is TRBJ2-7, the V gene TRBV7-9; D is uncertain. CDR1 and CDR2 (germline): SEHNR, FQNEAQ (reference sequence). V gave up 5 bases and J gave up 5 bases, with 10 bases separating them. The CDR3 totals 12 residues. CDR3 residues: CASSRPPDEQYF. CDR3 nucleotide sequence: TGTGCCAGCAGCCGTCCACCCGACGAGCAGTACTTC.

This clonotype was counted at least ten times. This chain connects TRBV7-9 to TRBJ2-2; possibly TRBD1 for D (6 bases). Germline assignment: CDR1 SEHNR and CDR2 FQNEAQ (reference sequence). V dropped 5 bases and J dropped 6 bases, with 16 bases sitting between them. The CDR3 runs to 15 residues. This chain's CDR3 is CASSAFYRDAGELFF. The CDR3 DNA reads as TGTGCCAGCAGCGCCTTTTACAGGGACGCCGGGGAGCTGTTTTTT.

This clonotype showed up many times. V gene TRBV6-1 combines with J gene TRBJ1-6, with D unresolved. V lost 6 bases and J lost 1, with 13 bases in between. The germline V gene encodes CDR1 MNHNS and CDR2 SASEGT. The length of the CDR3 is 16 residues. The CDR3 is CASSSYSGSYNSPLHF. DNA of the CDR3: TGTGCCAGCAGCAGCTACTCGGGGTCCTATAATTCACCCCTCCACTTT.

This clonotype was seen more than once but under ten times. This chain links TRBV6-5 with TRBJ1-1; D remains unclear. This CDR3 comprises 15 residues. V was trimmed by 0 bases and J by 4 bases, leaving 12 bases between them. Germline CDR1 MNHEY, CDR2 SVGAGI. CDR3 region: CASSYSNGFVTEAFF. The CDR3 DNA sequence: TGTGCCAGCAGTTACTCGAACGGGTTCGTCACTGAAGCTTTCTTT.

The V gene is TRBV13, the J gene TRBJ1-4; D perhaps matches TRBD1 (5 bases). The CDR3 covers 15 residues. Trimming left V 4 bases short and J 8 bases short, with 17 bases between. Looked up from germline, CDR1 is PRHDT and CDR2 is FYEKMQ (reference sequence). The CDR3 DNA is TGTGCCAGCAGCTCGAACGGGGACCAAGCGGAAAAACTGTTTTTT. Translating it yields CASSSNGDQAEKLFF.

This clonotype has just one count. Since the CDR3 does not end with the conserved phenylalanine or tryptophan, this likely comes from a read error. The CDR3 protein is CASSLYEGETQYY. DNA for the CDR3: TGTGCCAGCAGCTTATATGAGGGAGAGACCCAGTACTAC. The genes are TRBV7-9 and TRBJ2-5; weak D call: TRBD2 (5 bases). Trimming took off 2 bases at V and 4 bases at J, with 8 bases between the two ends. CDR1 and CDR2 (germline): SEHNR, FQNEAQ (reference sequence). This CDR3 has 13 amino acids.

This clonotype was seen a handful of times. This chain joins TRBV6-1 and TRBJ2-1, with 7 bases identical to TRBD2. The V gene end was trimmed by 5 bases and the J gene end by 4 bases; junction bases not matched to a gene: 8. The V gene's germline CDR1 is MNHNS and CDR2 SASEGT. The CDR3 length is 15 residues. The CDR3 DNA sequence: TGTGCCAGCAGTACTAGCGCCCACCCTTACAATGAGCAGTTCTTC. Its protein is CASSTSAHPYNEQFF.

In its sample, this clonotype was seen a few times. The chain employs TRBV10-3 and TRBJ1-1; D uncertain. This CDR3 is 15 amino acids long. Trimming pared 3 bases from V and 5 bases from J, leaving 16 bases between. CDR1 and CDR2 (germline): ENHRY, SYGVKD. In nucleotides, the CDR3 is TGTGCCATCAGTGATATAGCGGGTGTAGGTACTGAAGCTTTCTTT. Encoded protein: CAISDIAGVGTEAFF.

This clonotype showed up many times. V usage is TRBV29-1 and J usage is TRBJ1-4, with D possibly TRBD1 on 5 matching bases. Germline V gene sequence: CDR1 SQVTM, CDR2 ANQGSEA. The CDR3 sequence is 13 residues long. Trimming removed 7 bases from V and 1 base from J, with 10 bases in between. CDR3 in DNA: TGCAGCGCGACCGGGGGAACTAATGAAAAACTGTTTTTT. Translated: CSATGGTNEKLFF.

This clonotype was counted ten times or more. The CDR3 sequence is CASSLVTPTDEKLFF. DNA for the CDR3: TGTGCCAGCAGCTTAGTGACACCCACCGATGAAAAACTGTTTTTT. The rearrangement links TRBV7-9 to TRBJ1-4; D is ambiguous. V lost 1 base and J 6 bases, leaving 12 bases between the germline ends. Germline assignment: CDR1 SEHNR and CDR2 FQNEAQ (reference sequence). There are 15 residues in the CDR3.

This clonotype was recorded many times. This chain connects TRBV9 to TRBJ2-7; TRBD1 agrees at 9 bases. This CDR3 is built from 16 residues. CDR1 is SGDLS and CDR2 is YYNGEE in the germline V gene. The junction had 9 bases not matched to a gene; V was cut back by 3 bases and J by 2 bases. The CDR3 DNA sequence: TGTGCCAGCAGCGGATCGGGACAGGGTTCCACCTACGAGCAGTACTTC. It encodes CASSGSGQGSTYEQYF.